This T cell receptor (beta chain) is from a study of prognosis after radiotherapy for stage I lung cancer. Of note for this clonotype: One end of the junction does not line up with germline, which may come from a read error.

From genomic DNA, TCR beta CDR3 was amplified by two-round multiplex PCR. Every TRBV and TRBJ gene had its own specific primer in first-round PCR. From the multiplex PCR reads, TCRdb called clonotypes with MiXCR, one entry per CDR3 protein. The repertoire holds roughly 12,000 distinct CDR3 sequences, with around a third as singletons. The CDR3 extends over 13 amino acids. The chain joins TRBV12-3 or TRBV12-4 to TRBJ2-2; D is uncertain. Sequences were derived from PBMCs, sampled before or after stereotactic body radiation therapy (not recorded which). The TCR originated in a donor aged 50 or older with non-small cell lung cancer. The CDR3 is CASSFKFTGELFF. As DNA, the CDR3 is TGTGCCAGCAGTTTCAAGTTCACCGGTGAGCTGTTTTTT.